These 17 T cell receptor beta chains came from one sample sequenced in a study of cytomegalovirus exposure and HLA in healthy donors. The PCR contained 60 Vbeta and 13 Jbeta primers. Using immunoSEQ multiplex PCR, the repertoire was profiled, and TCRdb retains in-frame clones only, with some absent. The sample yields some 220,000 clones, around four fifths seen once. The sequencing sample was made of PBMCs. Receptor source: a woman in her fifties or sixties in good health and CMV-seropositive.

The CDR3 DNA reads as TGTGCCAGCAGTTACTCCTCCAGGGCTGGAAACACCATATATTTT. It yields the protein CASSYSSRAGNTIYF. This sequence joins TRBV6-5 and TRBJ1-3, with D possibly matching TRBD1 (5 bases). The CDR3 length is 15 residues. Germline values: CDR1 MNHEY, CDR2 SVGAGI. V lost 0 bases and J 2 bases, leaving 8 bases between the germline ends.

This clone is a singleton in its sample. This chain links TRBV7-6 with TRBJ1-5, with 8 bases fitting TRBD1. V was pared by 1 base and J by 5 bases, with 4 bases of the junction left unmatched. CDR1 SGHVS and CDR2 FNYEAQ come from the germline V gene. The CDR3 extends over 15 amino acids. CDR3 region: CASSLGGQGDQPQHF. The CDR3 nucleotides are TGTGCCAGCAGCTTAGGCGGACAGGGAGATCAGCCCCAGCATTTT.

The rearrangement uses TRBV9 and TRBJ2-5, with D maybe TRBD2 (6 bases). V was shortened by 0 bases and J by 3 bases, with 12 bases between the two germline ends. CDR1 and CDR2 from the germline V gene are SGDLS and YYNGEE. This CDR3 has 15 residues. As DNA, the CDR3 is TGTGCCAGCAGCGTAGCTGGGGTAGCGGAAGAGACCCAGTACTTC. Amino acids: CASSVAGVAEETQYF.

V is TRBV5-1 and J is TRBJ2-7; 9 bases agree with TRBD1. Trimming took 4 bases from V and 5 from J; bases not matched to a gene: 4. CDR3 size: 13 residues. CDR1 SGHRS and CDR2 YFSETQ come from the germline V gene. CDR3 in DNA: TGCGCCAGCAGCCGAACAGGGGGCCACGAGCAGTACTTC. Protein product: CASSRTGGHEQYF.

This chain links TRBV19 with TRBJ1-5; TRBD1 agrees at 7 bases. The CDR3 loop spans 14 amino acids. From germline, CDR1 is LNHDA and CDR2 SQIVND (reference sequence). V dropped 8 bases and J dropped 0; count of bases not matched to a gene: 4. The CDR3 sequence is CASQGQNSNQPQHF. The CDR3 nucleotides are TGTGCCAGTCAGGGACAGAATAGCAATCAGCCCCAGCATTTT.

The chain recombines TRBV6-6 with TRBJ1-5, with TRBD1 as a possible D gene (6 bases). CDR1 is MNHNY, CDR2 SVGAGI, per germline (reference sequence). The CDR3 totals 16 residues. V was pared by 6 bases and J by 1 base, with 16 bases between. The CDR3 DNA reads TGTGCCAGCAGCGCGACCGGGGGGGCAAGCAATCAGCCCCAGCATTTT. It translates to CASSATGGASNQPQHF.

This chain's CDR3 is CATSRDYGRGSNQPQHF. The CDR3 DNA reads TGTGCCACCAGCAGAGATTATGGCAGGGGGAGCAATCAGCCCCAGCATTTT. J is TRBJ1-5 and V is TRBV15; 7 bases are shared with TRBD1. Per the germline V gene, CDR1 is LNHNV and CDR2 is YYDKDF (reference sequence). The CDR3 is made up of 17 amino acids. The V gene end was trimmed by 0 bases and the J gene end by 1 base; junction bases not matched to a gene: 6. Together with reference TRBV15 and TRBJ1-5, the CDR3 gives the full variable domain: DAMVIQNPRYQVTQFGKPVTLSCSQTLNHNVMYWYQQKSSQAPKLLFHYYDKDFNNEADTPDNFQSRRPNTSFCFLDIRSPGLGDTAMYLCATSRDYGRGSNQPQHFGDGTRLSIL.

This chain uses TRBV7-6 with TRBJ2-2; 9 bases map to TRBD2. The germline CDR1 and CDR2 sequences are SGHVS and FNYEAQ. With 7 bases clipped from V and 3 bases from J, the junction kept 9 bases outside the gene matches. The CDR3 sequence is 16 residues long. In DNA form, the CDR3 reads TGTGCCAGCATCGGGGGCGGGAGGGTGGACACCGGGGAGCTGTTTTTT. Its translation: CASIGGGRVDTGELFF.

This clone appeared a few times. The rearrangement links TRBV6-1 to TRBJ1-3; D gene uncertain. This CDR3 is built from 13 residues. Looked up from germline, CDR1 is MNHNS and CDR2 is SASEGT. Trimming shortened V by 10 bases and J by 0 bases, and 10 bases separated the two germline ends. The CDR3 loop is CAIHRASGNTIYF. CDR3 coding DNA: TGTGCCATCCATCGCGCCTCTGGAAACACCATATATTTT.

The chain uses TRBV7-2 and TRBJ1-2; D call uncertain. V was cut by 3 bases and J by 5 bases, with 7 bases left in between. Germline V lookup: CDR1 SGHTA, CDR2 FQGNSA. The CDR3 is made up of 12 amino acids. The CDR3 protein is CASSFSEYGYTF. The DNA of the CDR3 is TGTGCCAGCAGCTTCAGCGAGTATGGCTACACCTTC.

V usage is TRBV14 and J usage is TRBJ1-4; D is unresolved. The CDR3 has 15 amino acids. With 4 bases removed from V and 4 bases from J, the gap between germline ends came to 13 bases. From germline, CDR1 is SGHDN and CDR2 FVKESK. CDR3 nucleotide sequence: TGTGCCAGCAGCCCCATATCCAGGCATAATGAAAAACTGTTTTTT. Translation: CASSPISRHNEKLFF.

The chain recombines TRBV5-1 with TRBJ2-1; 7 bases map to TRBD2. Losses at the gene ends were 0 bases for V and 3 bases for J; bases not matched to a gene: 3. CDR3 length: 15 residues. Germline V CDR1 and CDR2: SGHRS, YFSETQ. The CDR3 is CASSLGGRDYNEQFF. The CDR3 region has the DNA TGCGCCAGCAGCTTGGGTGGGAGGGACTACAATGAGCAGTTCTTC.

The rearrangement links TRBV7-9 to TRBJ2-1; D remains unclear. Per the germline V gene, CDR1 is SEHNR and CDR2 is FQNEAQ (reference sequence). Trimming cost V 3 bases and J 14 bases, with 11 bases left between them. The CDR3 length is 11 residues. The CDR3 DNA is TGTGCCAGCAGCTTGGAGAGACGGGAGTTCTTC. Residues: CASSLERREFF.

The CDR3 loop is CASKIAGENNEQFF. CDR3 sequence (DNA): TGTGCCAGCAAAATAGCGGGAGAAAACAATGAGCAGTTCTTC. V gene TRBV2 combines with J gene TRBJ2-1; TRBD2 matches 9 bases. Per germline, CDR1 SNHLY and CDR2 FYNNEI. The length of the CDR3 is 14 residues. V dropped 7 bases and J dropped 5; count of bases not matched to a gene: 6.

This clone was seen once. V is TRBV12-5 and J is TRBJ1-5, with 8 positions matching TRBD1. After removal of 1 base from V and 11 bases from J, the junction contained 13 bases not matched to a gene. Germline V lookup: CDR1 LGHNT, CDR2 FRNRAP. There are 16 residues in the CDR3. CDR3 sequence: CASGLDGQGEMSAQHF. The CDR3 DNA reads TGTGCTAGTGGTTTGGACGGACAGGGAGAGATGTCAGCCCAGCATTTT.

V is TRBV7-9 and J is TRBJ1-6, with 7 bases identical to TRBD1. Germline CDR1 SEHNR, CDR2 FQNEAQ (reference sequence). The CDR3 is made up of 15 amino acids. Trimming cost V 3 bases and J 7 bases; bases outside gene matches: 6. CDR3 bases: TGTGCCAGCAGCTTTCGACAGGGTTCAAATTCACCCCTCCACTTT. Residues: CASSFRQGSNSPLHF.

The rearrangement joins TRBV6-1 to TRBJ1-5; D is ambiguous. V shed 5 bases and J shed 4 bases, with 9 bases lying between them. This CDR3 is 13 amino acids long. Germline CDR1 and CDR2: MNHNS and SASEGT. The CDR3 here is CASSRKTNQPQHF. The CDR3 nucleotides read TGTGCCAGCAGTAGAAAGACAAATCAGCCCCAGCATTTT.